One sample yielded the 30 T cell receptor beta chains listed below, sequenced in a study of vaccination effects on CD4 cells after COVID-19. Sequencing followed a ViraFEST assay step that expanded antigen-specific CD4+ T cells with viral peptide pools. An approximately 10-day culture period preceded the isolation of CD4+ T cells. TCRdb keeps only in-frame clones here, not all; method: immunoSEQ multiplex PCR. Found here are about 79,000 clones, around 76% of them singletons; the top ten hold 1.5% to 2%. Their specific antigens are unknown. The input for sequencing was CD4+ T cells from PBMCs cultured with HCoV-229E spike peptides, taken before COVID-19 vaccination. The receptors derive from a human donor who received a COVID-19 vaccine.

The chain carries TRBV5-8 and TRBJ2-7; weak D call: TRBD1 (6 bases). In germline, CDR1 is SGHTS, CDR2 YDEGEE. V shed 1 base and J shed 2 bases, with 16 bases lying between them. The CDR3 extends over 16 amino acids. The CDR3, as DNA: TGTGCCAGCAGCTTGAGACGGGACACCAGCGCCTACGAGCAGTACGTC. It is translated as CASSLRRDTSAYEQYV.

The chain links TRBV3-1 (or the pseudogene TRBV3-2) to TRBJ2-2; 8 bases are a match to TRBD1. Germline V gene data show CDR1 as LGHDT and CDR2 as YNNKEL (reference sequence). This CDR3 has 16 residues. V lost 4 bases and J lost 4; bases outside the gene matches: 8. The CDR3 loop is CASSRRGTGGTGELFF. The CDR3 nucleotides are TGTGCCAGCAGCCGACGGGGGACAGGCGGCACCGGGGAGCTGTTTTTT.

V is TRBV6-5 and J is TRBJ2-5; 7 bases are shared with TRBD1. Germline assignment: CDR1 MNHEY and CDR2 SVGAGI. J lost 6 bases, V lost 7 bases, and 8 bases had no gene match. This CDR3 contains 13 residues. CDR3 nucleotide sequence: TGTGCCAGCACGGGACAGTCCGTCCAGACCCAGTACTTC. This translates into CASTGQSVQTQYF.

The V and J genes are TRBV3-1 (or the pseudogene TRBV3-2) and TRBJ2-1; D perhaps matches TRBD2 (5 bases). The CDR3 runs 15 residues. V gave up 4 bases and J gave up 1 base, with 11 bases separating them. CDR1 and CDR2 from the germline V gene are LGHDT and YNNKEL (reference sequence). The CDR3 loop reads CASSPRTGSYNEQFF. The CDR3 DNA reads TGTGCCAGCAGCCCTCGGACGGGGTCCTACAATGAGCAGTTCTTC.

In the case of this clone: The junction differs from germline at one of its ends, possibly a read error. The rearrangement links TRBV30 to TRBJ2-2; tentative D call: TRBD2 (5 bases). This CDR3 has 12 residues. Looked up from germline, CDR1 is GTSNPN and CDR2 is SVGIG (reference sequence). The CDR3 DNA sequence: TGTGCCTGGAGTGACGCGGACCTGGGAGCTGTTTTT. Its protein product is CAWSDADLGAVF.

This clone was observed once. This CDR3 is CASSLAGTDTQYF. CDR3 bases: TGCGCCAGCAGCTTGGCCGGCACAGATACGCAGTATTTT. V and J are TRBV5-1 and TRBJ2-3; D uncertain. The ends were cut back, 0 bases at V and 1 base at J, with 3 bases in the middle. Germline V lookup: CDR1 SGHRS, CDR2 YFSETQ. The CDR3 is 13 residues long. Together with reference TRBV5-1 and TRBJ2-3, the CDR3 gives the full variable domain: KAGVTQTPRYLIKTRGQQVTLSCSPISGHRSVSWYQQTPGQGLQFLFEYFSETQRNKGNFPGRFSGRQFSNSRSEMNVSTLELGDSALYLCASSLAGTDTQYFGPGTRLTVL.

The sample holds a few counts of this clone. V and J are TRBV14 and TRBJ2-1, with TRBD1 matching 10 bases. The germline V gene encodes CDR1 SGHDN and CDR2 FVKESK. The CDR3 totals 15 residues. The trim removed 4 bases at V and 8 bases at J, leaving 8 bases unmatched. Here the CDR3 DNA reads TGTGCCAGCAGCCCTTTAACCGGGACAGGGGATGAGCAGTTCTTC. It translates to CASSPLTGTGDEQFF.

This rearrangement joins TRBV5-6 to TRBJ1-6, with D hard to call. The V gene lost 0 bases and the J gene lost 1 base, with 8 bases spanning the gap. Germline V gene data show CDR1 as SGHDT and CDR2 as YYEEEE. The CDR3 runs to 16 residues. In DNA form, the CDR3 reads TGTGCCAGCAGCTTGGAGGGTATTTCCTATAATTCACCCCTCCACTTT. Translated: CASSLEGISYNSPLHF. Using reference TRBV5-6 and TRBJ1-6 for the parts outside the CDR3, the full variable domain is DAGVTQSPTHLIKTRGQQVTLRCSPKSGHDTVSWYQQALGQGPQFIFQYYEEEERQRGNFPDRFSGHQFPNYSSELNVNALLLGDSALYLCASSLEGISYNSPLHFGNGTRLTVT.

This clone appeared once. V is TRBV30 and J is TRBJ2-6; either TRBD1 or TRBD2 may fit D (5 bases each). The germline V gene has CDR1 GTSNPN and CDR2 SVGIG (reference sequence). Trimming shortened V by 3 bases and J by 0 bases, and 18 bases separated the two germline ends. CDR3 length: 18 amino acids. The CDR3, as DNA: TGTGCCTGGAGCGACACACTGGGACGGTCCTCTGGGGCCAACGTCCTGACTTTC. As protein: CAWSDTLGRSSGANVLTF. Filled out from reference TRBV30 and TRBJ2-6, the complete variable domain reads SQTIHQWPATLVQPVGSPLSLECTVEGTSNPNLYWYRQAAGRGLQLLFYSVGIGQISSEVPQNLSASRPQDRQFILSSKKLLLSDSGFYLCAWSDTLGRSSGANVLTFGAGSRLTVL.

The chain joins TRBV10-1 to TRBJ1-4, with a weak D call TRBD1 (5 bases). CDR3 length: 14 amino acids. Germline V gene sequence: CDR1 WNHNN, CDR2 SYGVQD (reference sequence). Trimming stripped 6 bases from V and 3 bases from J, with 11 bases between. The CDR3 region is CASSAGTANEKLFF. CDR3 DNA sequence: TGCGCCAGCAGCGCCGGGACGGCTAATGAAAAACTGTTTTTT.

The J gene is TRBJ2-3, the V gene TRBV25-1; unclear D gene. Trimming shortened V by 6 bases and J by 0 bases, and 13 bases separated the two germline ends. CDR1 and CDR2 from the germline V gene are MGHDK and SYGVNS. This CDR3 spans 15 amino acids. In DNA form, the CDR3 reads TGTGCCAGCAGGTCTGACGGATCTAGCACAGATACGCAGTATTTT. It translates to CASRSDGSSTDTQYF.

The V and J genes are TRBV5-1 and TRBJ2-3, with D possibly matching TRBD1 (7 bases). V was shortened by 4 bases and J by 0 bases, with 12 bases between the two germline ends. Germline CDR1 is SGHRS and CDR2 is YFSETQ. The CDR3 consists of 15 residues. The CDR3 bases are TGCGCCAGCAGCGGCGGGACAGCTAGCACAGATACGCAGTATTTT. This gives the protein CASSGGTASTDTQYF.

The chain links TRBV4-3 to TRBJ1-3; no reliable D call. This CDR3 is 14 amino acids long. V shed 4 bases and J shed 4 bases, with 11 bases lying between them. Per germline, CDR1 LGHNA and CDR2 YSLEER. The CDR3 DNA follows: TGCGCCAGCAGCCTCCTCCCGAGCGGAAACACCATATATTTT. Encoded protein: CASSLLPSGNTIYF.

The J gene is TRBJ2-1, the V gene TRBV18; D not resolved. Trimming left V 2 bases short and J 9 bases short, with 8 bases between. The germline CDR1 and CDR2 sequences are KGHSH and LQKENI. The CDR3 has 12 residues. The CDR3 nucleotides read TGTGCCAGCTCACCAACGGCTCTTGAGCAGTTCTTC. This encodes CASSPTALEQFF.

The rearrangement links TRBV6-5 to TRBJ1-5, with D perhaps TRBD1 (5 bases). CDR1 and CDR2 (germline): MNHEY, SVGAGI. V lost 6 bases and J 3 bases, leaving 12 bases between the germline ends. The length of the CDR3 is 14 residues. The DNA for the CDR3 is TGTGCCAGCAGGAGTGACAGTTCCAATCAGCCCCAGCATTTT. Translated, it gives CASRSDSSNQPQHF.

The chain carries TRBV27 and TRBJ2-2; TRBD1 agrees at 12 bases. The CDR3 runs 15 residues. Trimming removed 10 bases from V and 7 bases from J; junction bases left unmatched: 10. The germline CDR1 and CDR2 sequences are MNHEY and SMNVEV (reference sequence). The DNA for the CDR3 is TGTGCCACCCGCGATGGGACAGGGGGCCACGGGGAGCTGTTTTTT. Amino acid sequence: CATRDGTGGHGELFF.

The chain is built from TRBV7-2 and TRBJ1-4, with D tentatively TRBD1 (6 bases). Germline CDR1 and CDR2: SGHTA and FQGNSA. V was trimmed by 5 bases and J by 5 bases, leaving 9 bases between them. The CDR3 contains 13 residues. In DNA, the CDR3 is TGTGCCAGCAGCCCCGACAGGAATGAAAAACTGTTTTTT. It codes for CASSPDRNEKLFF.

The gene calls are TRBV6-5 and TRBJ2-3; D call uncertain. There are 13 residues in the CDR3. Germline V gene sequence: CDR1 MNHEY, CDR2 SVGAGI. The V gene lost 7 bases and the J gene lost 2 bases, with 10 bases spanning the gap. CDR3 sequence reads: CASNRQATDTQYF. As DNA, the CDR3 is TGTGCCAGCAATAGGCAGGCCACAGATACGCAGTATTTT.

The chain recombines TRBV6-4 with TRBJ1-1; unclear D gene. Per the germline V gene, CDR1 is MRHNA and CDR2 is SNTAGT. The CDR3 length is 13 residues. Trimming cost V 6 bases and J 2 bases, with 10 bases left between them. The CDR3 sequence: CASRNQPNTEAFF. The CDR3 nucleotides read TGTGCCAGCAGAAACCAGCCTAACACTGAAGCTTTCTTT.

This clone turned up a few times. The chain uses TRBV6-5 and TRBJ1-2, with TRBD1 as a possible D gene (5 bases). Germline values: CDR1 MNHEY, CDR2 SVGAGI. Trimming took 7 bases from V and 1 from J, leaving 13 bases between them. The CDR3 consists of 14 residues. CDR3 coding DNA: TGTGCCAGCACCCAGACAGCATTTAACTATGGCTACACCTTC. This codes for CASTQTAFNYGYTF.

This rearrangement joins TRBV21-1 to TRBJ1-4; the table names TRBD1, a call not compared with the DNA. TRBV21-1 is a known pseudogene. CDR3 length: 15 residues. CDR3 amino acids: CASSKMGPATEKLFF. CDR3 DNA: TGTGCCAGCAGCAAAATGGGGCCAGCTACCGAAAAACTGTTTTTT.

The CDR3 loop is CASSSPGTNTEAFF. CDR3 DNA sequence: TGTGCCAGCAGTTCCCCAGGGACCAACACTGAAGCTTTCTTT. The V gene is TRBV28, the J gene TRBJ1-1; possibly TRBD1 for D (5 bases). Germline V CDR1 and CDR2: MDHEN, SYDVKM. With 4 bases removed from V and 2 bases from J, the gap between germline ends came to 11 bases. CDR3 length equals 14 residues.

This chain connects TRBV25-1 to TRBJ1-6, with TRBD1 as a possible D gene (5 bases). V lost 8 bases and J 7 bases, leaving 12 bases between the germline ends. Germline assignment: CDR1 MGHDK and CDR2 SYGVNS. The CDR3 loop spans 13 amino acids. The CDR3 region is CASRVQGNSPLHF. The CDR3, as DNA: TGTGCCAGCCGGGTGCAGGGAAATTCACCCCTCCACTTT.

The rearrangement uses TRBV23-1 and TRBJ2-6, with D hard to call. TRBV23-1 is given ORF status, its function remaining uncertain. The length of the CDR3 is 18 residues. The V gene lost 6 bases and the J gene lost 3 bases, with 21 bases spanning the gap. The CDR3 nucleotides read TGCGCCAGCAGCCAAGGTTGTCATGGGGTAGGTGGGGCCAACGTCCTGACTTTC. Translating gives CASSQGCHGVGGANVLTF.

This chain links TRBV5-6 with TRBJ1-5, with D perhaps matching TRBD1 (5 bases). The length of the CDR3 is 15 residues. The V gene's germline CDR1 is SGHDT and CDR2 YYEEEE. V was trimmed by 2 bases and J by 5 bases, leaving 14 bases between them. CDR3 region: CASSLYGTGDQPQHF. The CDR3, as DNA: TGTGCCAGCAGCTTATATGGGACGGGGGATCAGCCCCAGCATTTT.

J is TRBJ2-3 and V is TRBV6-1, with 10 bases matching TRBD1. Germline CDR1 reads MNHNS; CDR2 reads SASEGT. V lost 3 bases, J lost 5 bases, and 2 bases stayed unmatched. CDR3 size: 14 residues. The CDR3 here is CASSETGGRDTQYF. The DNA for the CDR3 is TGTGCCAGCAGTGAGACAGGGGGCAGAGATACGCAGTATTTT.

This chain links TRBV28 with TRBJ1-2; TRBD1 might be the D (6 bases). V lost 5 bases, J lost 6 bases, and 13 bases lay in between. The CDR3 has 13 residues. CDR1 MDHEN and CDR2 SYDVKM come from the germline V gene. The CDR3 sequence is CASSLQGVNGYTF. CDR3 DNA: TGTGCCAGCAGTCTACAGGGAGTTAATGGCTACACCTTC.

The chain has TRBV5-1 and TRBJ1-3; perhaps TRBD1 as D (5 bases). V shed 4 bases and J shed 4 bases, with 12 bases lying between them. Germline CDR1 reads SGHRS; CDR2 reads YFSETQ. The CDR3 has 14 residues. As DNA, the CDR3 is TGCGCCAGCAGCCCGCAGACAGAAGGAAACACCATATATTTT. It yields the protein CASSPQTEGNTIYF.

The rearrangement links TRBV14 to TRBJ2-1; the D gene is possibly TRBD2 (5 bases). The CDR3 consists of 16 residues. V lost 1 base to trimming and J lost 3 bases, with 13 bases between them. The V gene's germline CDR1 is SGHDN and CDR2 FVKESK. The CDR3 sequence: CASSQVPLRGYNEQFF. In DNA, the CDR3 is TGTGCCAGCAGCCAAGTGCCCCTTCGGGGCTACAATGAGCAGTTCTTC. Together with reference TRBV14 and TRBJ2-1, the CDR3 gives the full variable domain: EAGVTQFPSHSVIEKGQTVTLRCDPISGHDNLYWYRRVMGKEIKFLLHFVKESKQDESGMPNNRFLAERTGGTYSTLKVQPAELEDSGVYFCASSQVPLRGYNEQFFGPGTRLTVL.

This clone came up a few times. This chain connects TRBV10-1 to TRBJ2-2; D ambiguous. V was pared by 4 bases and J by 7 bases, with 7 bases between. The CDR3 sequence is 12 residues long. The germline V gene encodes CDR1 WNHNN and CDR2 SYGVQD (reference sequence). The CDR3 loop reads CASSVGIGELFF. CDR3 DNA sequence: TGCGCCAGCAGTGTAGGGATCGGGGAGCTGTTTTTT.